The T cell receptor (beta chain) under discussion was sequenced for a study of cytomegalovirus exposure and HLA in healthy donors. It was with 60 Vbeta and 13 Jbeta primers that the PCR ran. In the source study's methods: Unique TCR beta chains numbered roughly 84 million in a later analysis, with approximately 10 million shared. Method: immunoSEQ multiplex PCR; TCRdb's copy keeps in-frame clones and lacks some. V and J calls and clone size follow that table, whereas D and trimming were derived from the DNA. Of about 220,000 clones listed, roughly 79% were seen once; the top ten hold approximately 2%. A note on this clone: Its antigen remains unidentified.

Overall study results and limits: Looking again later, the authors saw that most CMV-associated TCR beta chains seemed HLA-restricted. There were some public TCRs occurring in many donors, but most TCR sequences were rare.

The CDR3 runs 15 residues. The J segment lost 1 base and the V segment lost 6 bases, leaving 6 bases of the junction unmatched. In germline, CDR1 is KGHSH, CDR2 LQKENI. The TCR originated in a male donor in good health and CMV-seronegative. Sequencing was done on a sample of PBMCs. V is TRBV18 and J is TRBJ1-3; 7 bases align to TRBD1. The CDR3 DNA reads TGTGCCAGCTCGCGGGGACAGATTTCTGGAAACACCATATATTTT. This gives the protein CASSRGQISGNTIYF.